The entry that follows covers one TCR beta chain sequence. TCR sequencing used cDNA made by reverse transcription of extracted RNA. Sequencing was performed with immunoSEQ multiplex PCR; in TCRdb, only in-frame clones are kept and a portion is missing. The sample contains about 140,000 clones, roughly 60% of which appear only once. These data come from a study of CD8+ T cells in alopecia areata. Germline assignment: CDR1 SQVTM and CDR2 ANQGSEA. V was clipped by 8 bases and J by 1 base, with 11 bases between them. The CDR3 is 13 residues long. What was sequenced was CD4+ T cells sorted from blood. V is TRBV29-1 and J is TRBJ2-2; D call uncertain. The source of this sequence is a human donor in good health. The CDR3 is CSTTRRNTGELFF. The CDR3 coding sequence is TGCAGCACGACACGACGGAACACCGGGGAGCTGTTTTTT.